This entry features one T cell receptor beta chain sequence. Produced via immunoSEQ multiplex PCR; TCRdb's table is partial and in-frame only. Counted here are about 230,000 clones, about 87% occurring once; the ten biggest clones make up 2.5%. These data originate in a study of blood T cell repertoires in COVID-19. The overall study: Sites across the United States, Italy and Spain contributed samples from acute and convalescent COVID-19. The analysed material was cDNA or gDNA that came from T cells, B-cell-depleted T cells, or PBMCs.

CDR3 length: 14 amino acids. CDR1 is GTSNPN, CDR2 SVGIG, per germline (reference sequence). Germline trimming cut 2 bases from V and 5 bases from J; bases unmatched to any gene: 9. Sequencing used PBMCs or T cells enriched from blood (not recorded which). V usage is TRBV30 and J usage is TRBJ2-7, with 7 bases that match TRBD2. This receptor was taken from a woman in her forties with acute COVID-19. The CDR3: CAWSSGKGWDEQYV. Written as DNA, the CDR3 is TGTGCCTGGAGTAGCGGGAAGGGTTGGGACGAGCAGTACGTC.